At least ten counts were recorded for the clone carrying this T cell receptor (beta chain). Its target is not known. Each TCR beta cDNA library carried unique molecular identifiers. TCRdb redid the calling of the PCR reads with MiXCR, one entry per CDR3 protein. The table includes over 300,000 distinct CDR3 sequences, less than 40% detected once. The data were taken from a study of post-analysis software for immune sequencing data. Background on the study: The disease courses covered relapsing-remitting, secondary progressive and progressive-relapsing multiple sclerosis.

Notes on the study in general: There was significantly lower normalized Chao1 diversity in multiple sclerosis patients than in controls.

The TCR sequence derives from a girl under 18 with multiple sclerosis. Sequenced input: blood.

The CDR3 reads CASSQGGYNEQFF. The CDR3 DNA is TGCGCCAGCAGCCAAGGGGGTTACAATGAGCAGTTCTTC. This chain links TRBV5-1 with TRBJ2-1; the D gene is possibly TRBD1 (6 bases). The CDR3 runs 13 residues. V lost 4 bases to trimming and J lost 4 bases, with 9 bases between them. Germline V gives CDR1 SGHRS, CDR2 YFSETQ.